The present entry profiles one T cell receptor beta chain with its context. The sample belongs to a study of blood T cell repertoires in COVID-19. As for the study in general: The United States, Italy and Spain provided the acute and convalescent COVID-19 samples.

Trimming took 6 bases from V and 6 from J, leaving 15 bases between them. In germline, CDR1 is SGDLS, CDR2 YYNGEE. There are 13 residues in the CDR3. In the original analysis: Nucleated cell counts were estimated from reference gene primer amplification. Here immunoSEQ multiplex PCR was the method, and the copy in TCRdb shows in-frame clones only, minus some. Clone size and the V and J calls come from that table; the DNA yielded D and trimming. The sample lists 250,000 or so clones; about 91% were seen once. V gene TRBV9 combines with J gene TRBJ1-2; weak D call: TRBD1 (5 bases). This clonotype was sampled from a human donor in a cohort exposed to, infected with or recovered from COVID-19 (not recorded which). The donor label of this sample is uncertain. Sequencing was performed on PBMCs or T cells enriched from blood (not recorded which). CDR3 sequence (DNA): TGTGCCAGCAACAGGAGGGGAAGCGATGGCTACACCTTC. Its protein is CASNRRGSDGYTF.